This T cell receptor (beta chain) came from a study of T-cell reconstitution after alpha-beta-depleted transplantation in children. Study-wide results and limits: Several hundred rapidly expanded clones from non-depleted graft cells reportedly supplied alpha-beta T cells about two months post-transplant. Diversity and T-cell counts at one year after transplant derived mostly from new T cells.

The length of the CDR3 is 16 residues. Trimming took 0 bases from V and 2 from J; bases not matched to a gene: 6. Germline assignment: CDR1 SQVTM and CDR2 ANQGSEA. This clonotype came up a few times. Its antigen is unknown. A TCRbeta library incorporating unique molecular identifiers was prepared. TCRdb called the PCR reads again in MiXCR, with one record for every CDR3 protein. The top ten clones hold 9.1% of a sample with 250,000 to 300,000 distinct CDR3 sequences, almost 8% of them seen once. V and J are TRBV29-1 and TRBJ2-3, with 9 bases lining up with TRBD2. The TCR was taken from a female patient between 2 and 15 years old who had a stem cell transplant for Fanconi anemia, so the T cells may come from the graft donor. The sequencing used peripheral blood, collected 360 days after TCRalphabeta/CD19-depleted stem cell transplant. The CDR3 region has the DNA TGCAGCGTTGAAGATCGGCAGCGGGGGGTCACAGATACGCAGTATTTT. This codes for CSVEDRQRGVTDTQYF.